The entry that follows covers one T cell receptor (beta chain) sequence. The data originate from a study of blood T cell repertoires in COVID-19. In the study overall: The United States, Italy and Spain were the sources of the acute and convalescent COVID-19 samples. T cells, B-cell-depleted T cells, or PBMCs provided the cDNA or gDNA that served as material.

In the authors' workflow: Reference gene primer amplification in the assay estimated nucleated cell counts. Clones were read by immunoSEQ multiplex PCR, and TCRdb kept only the in-frame ones, dropping some. V and J calls and clone size are copied from that table; D and trimming were computed from the DNA. The sample contains about 170,000 clones, around four fifths of which appear only once. The CDR3 consists of 14 residues. Germline V gives CDR1 SGHRS, CDR2 YFSETQ. The V end was cut by 3 bases, the J end by 2 bases, with 9 bases between. The sample was peripheral blood. The gene calls are TRBV5-1 and TRBJ1-3, with a weak D call TRBD1 (5 bases). This TCR was recovered from a woman in her 70s who had recovered from COVID-19. The DNA for the CDR3 is TGCGCCAGCAGCTGGGGACTAACTGGAAACACCATATATTTT. As protein: CASSWGLTGNTIYF.